This T cell receptor (beta chain) was sequenced during a study of T cell repertoires in cytomegalovirus infection. Whole-study context: Evidence of both CMV infection and a matching HLA type came from public TCR beta signatures.

MiXCR, run by TCRdb on the reads, gives a single entry per CDR3 protein. This table has just under 300,000 distinct CDR3 sequences, about 9.1% appearing once. Points from the study as a whole: Cumulative frequency (of public TCR beta family members) identified carriers of CMV plus the relevant HLA. HLA-C-restricted TCR beta clonotypes specific for CMV led the ex vivo response.

This clonotype showed up many times. Its antigen is not identified. V shed 1 base and J 4 bases; nucleotides not matched to a gene: 5. Germline V gene sequence: CDR1 SGHTA, CDR2 FQGNSA. The CDR3 loop spans 16 amino acids. Sequencing was carried out using PBMCs. This TCR was recovered from a human donor in good health (CMV status not recorded). Some clones in this sample may be carry-over from other donors' samples. V and J are TRBV7-2 and TRBJ2-3; 10 bases match TRBD1. The CDR3 bases are TGTGCCAGCAGCTTAGTCGTGACAGGGGGCGCAGATACGCAGTATTTT. Protein sequence: CASSLVVTGGADTQYF.